The entry below gives a single TCR beta chain sequence along with its context. This clonotype has a handful of counts. Its antigen remains undetermined. Base qualities were left out, and no much larger clone turns up one base away. Interpreted using the paper, the time point label stands for: persistent/refractory GD, antithyroid drugs over 5 years with positive TRAb. RNA was extracted from PBMCs in TRIzol for both TCR sequencing and RNA sequencing. The diagnosis of Graves' disease followed American Thyroid Association guidelines. Recruitment of patients was carried out at an endocrinology department in Xi'an, China. Each patient gave roughly 8.4 milliliters of peripheral blood, collected in an EDTA anticoagulant tube. Ficoll Paque Plus density gradient separation was used to isolate PBMCs, and no further T cell sorting was performed. An Agilent 2100 Bioanalyzer and agarose gel were used to assess RNA quality, and a NanoDrop 2000 was used to measure RNA concentration.

Reading from cysteine to phenylalanine, the CDR3 counts 14 amino acids. Left in the record is the CDR3 DNA by itself, 42 bases read in frame from the first base. CDR1 and CDR2 are read off the germline V gene (reference sequence) as SEHNR and FQNEAQ. V loses 4 bases, J loses 0 bases, and the germline ends lie 9 bases apart. This record belongs to a study of regulatory T cells in long-lasting Graves disease (dated by TCRdb to the early 2020s). About the study as a whole: Persistent Graves' disease meant more than 5 years of antithyroid drug treatment with TSH receptor autoantibodies that stayed positive. Persistent Graves' disease patients were compared with newly diagnosed Graves' disease patients by peripheral blood TCR sequencing and RNA sequencing. The study took place in China and was registered as a clinical trial. A total of about 33 samples underwent TCR sequencing: around 13 from persistent and roughly 20 from newly diagnosed Graves' disease patients. On average, persistent Graves' disease patients in the clinical cohort had been on antithyroid drugs for eight to twelve years. The research as a whole found: The authors noted that the small sample size was a limitation that may lower accuracy. Compared with newly diagnosed patients, patients with persistent Graves' disease had lower TCR Shannon entropy and fewer highly expanded clones, which suggests clonal expansion. Persistent disease showed preferential use of TRBV28, TRBJ1-2 and TRBJ2-5, whereas newly diagnosed disease favored TRBV20-1 and TRBJ2-1. Because the primary lesion, thyroid tissue, could not be accessed, the study looked at peripheral blood alone. Sequencing and analysis were restricted to the TCR beta chain. Patients with persistent disease shared more public clonotypes (around 2,700) than newly diagnosed patients did (around 930).

The method behind the library was multiplex PCR. TCRdb lists the instrument as Illumina HiSeq 4000. CDR3 regions were amplified by Arm-PCR with iRepertoire HTBI primers to construct TCR beta libraries. PCR products were gel purified before sequencing. The paper's data handling went like this. Gene usage analysis of CDR3 amino acid clonotypes used the approximately 56 TRBV and about 13 TRBJ segments found across samples. Filtered high-quality paired reads were merged into contigs using COPE and FqMerger. BLAST was used to align contigs to IMGT TRBV, TRBD and TRBJ reference genes, with CDR3 defined following IMGT. Any clonotype with a frequency above 0.1% was counted as a highly expanded clone. Shannon entropy was used to measure repertoire diversity, and the Gini coefficient was used to measure V-J evenness. Public clonotypes were defined as clonotypes shared by more than one individual. Using fastp trimming at Q25 and MiXCR clonotype assembly, TCRdb reanalyzed the public sequencing data and kept in-frame beta chains. Here each entry gathers all rows of one CDR3 protein and keeps the most common genes and DNA. These V and J calls originate from TCRdb's pipeline instead of the authors' own analysis. The sample includes 300,000 to 500,000 distinct CDR3 sequences, with around 21% observed a single time. Around 21% of the sample is held by the ten biggest clonotypes.

The TCR comes from a female donor with Graves disease. Sequencing was performed on peripheral blood mononuclear cells (PBMCs), taken when the disease was refractory, from a patient treated with antithyroid drugs. The chain links TRBV7-9 with TRBJ1-2, with no D gene named confidently. The DNA is TGTGCCAGCAGCTCCCTATTATCTAACTATGGCTACACCTTC. It specifies CASSSLLSNYGYTF.